The rows below give T cell receptor beta chains drawn from one sample of a study of blood T cell repertoires in COVID-19. Here immunoSEQ multiplex PCR was the method, and the copy in TCRdb shows in-frame clones only, minus some. The sample records fewer than 20,000 clones, 80% to 90% being singletons. Sequences were obtained from peripheral blood. These receptors all stem from an older man with acute or convalescent COVID-19. The CDR3 runs from the conserved cysteine through the conserved F or W. A D gene is named only where the DNA matches it firmly. Clone size is not always given. Where it is, it says once, few, many or a class for expanded clones.

>TRBV12-3/TRBV12-4|12|-|TRBJ1-5|-
TGTGCCAGCAGGGAGGGGATCCAGCCCCAGCATTTT
CASREGIQPQHF
>TRBV7-3|15|TRBD2|TRBJ2-1|-
TGTGCCAGCAGCCCGGGACTAGCGGGAGTTGGTGAGCAGTTCTTC
CASSPGLAGVGEQFF
>TRBV2|14|-|TRBJ1-1|-
TGTGCCAGCATTCCGAGGGGGTTGGGCACTGAAGCTTTCTTT
CASIPRGLGTEAFF
>TRBV9|16|TRBD2|TRBJ2-7|-
TGTGCCAGCAGCCCTCGGGAAGACGGGAGGGTTTACGAGCAGTACTTC
CASSPREDGRVYEQYF
>TRBV2|11|-|TRBJ1-1|-
TGTGCCAGCAGTGACGGCGGGATAGCTTTCTTT
CASSDGGIAFF
>TRBV15|14|TRBD1|TRBJ1-2|-
TGTGCCACCAGTCCGGGACAGGGGATCTATGGCTACACCTTC
CATSPGQGIYGYTF
>TRBV6-5|15|-|TRBJ1-1|few
TGTGCCAGCAGAAAGAAGGGGGATTTGAACACTGAAGCTTTCTTT
CASRKKGDLNTEAFF
>TRBV30|15|TRBD1|TRBJ2-3|once
TGTGCCTGGAGTGAAATGTCGCAGGGGGCAGATACGCAGTATTTT
CAWSEMSQGADTQYF
>TRBV3-1/TRBV3-2|16|-|TRBJ1-2|-
TGTGCCAGCAGCCAGGACTCCGGGACAACTAACTATGGCTACACCTTC
CASSQDSGTTNYGYTF
>TRBV2|15|-|TRBJ2-7|-
TGTGCCAGCAGTGATGGCGGGGCAAGCTCCTACGAGCAGTACTTC
CASSDGGASSYEQYF
>TRBV21-1|18|-|TRBJ2-2|-
TGTGCCAGCAGCAAAGAAAGGACTAGCGGTGCGAACACCGGGGAGCTGTTTTTT
CASSKERTSGANTGELFF
>TRBV5-4|16|TRBD2|TRBJ2-1|-
TGTGCCAGCACCCCTCCTGGGCTAGCGGGAGGGAATGAGCAGTTCTTC
CASTPPGLAGGNEQFF
>TRBV6-6|16|-|TRBJ2-7|-
TGTGCCAGCAGTTACTCGATTCTAGCGCGCCCCTACGAGCAGTACTTC
CASSYSILARPYEQYF
>TRBV30|12|-|TRBJ1-2|-
TGTGCCTGGAGTCCCGTGGAGTCGCACTACACCTTC
CAWSPVESHYTF
>TRBV12-3/TRBV12-4|12|-|TRBJ1-6|few
TGTGCCAGCAGTTCTACCAATTCACCCCTCCACTTT
CASSSTNSPLHF
>TRBV3-1/TRBV3-2|14|-|TRBJ2-5|-
TGTGCCAGCAGCCTCACCCAGGGCCAAGGGGCCCAGTACTTC
CASSLTQGQGAQYF
>TRBV18|15|TRBD2|TRBJ2-1|-
TGTGCCAGCTCACTAGCGGGGGTAGGATACAATGAGCAGTTCTTC
CASSLAGVGYNEQFF
>TRBV3-1/TRBV3-2|13|-|TRBJ1-2|few
TGTGCCAGCAGCCAAGGGAGAGGGTATGGCTACACCTTC
CASSQGRGYGYTF
>TRBV5-4|13|-|TRBJ1-2|-
TGTGCCAGCAGCCTCGAGGTGTCCTATGGCTACACCTTC
CASSLEVSYGYTF
>TRBV10-2|14|-|TRBJ2-3|-
TGCGCCAGCAGCCATAGTTCTAGCACAGATACGCAGTATTTT
CASSHSSSTDTQYF
>TRBV6-5|15|TRBD1|TRBJ1-2|-
TGTGCCAGCAGTACCTTAGGACAGGGGAACTATGGCTACACCTTC
CASSTLGQGNYGYTF
>TRBV30|14|TRBD1|TRBJ2-7|-
TGTGCCTGGAGTTTAGGGACAGCGACCTACGAGCAGTACTTC
CAWSLGTATYEQYF
>TRBV3-1/TRBV3-2|15|-|TRBJ1-4|once
TGTGCCAGCAGCCCCCAGGGGCCAATCAATGAAAAACTGTTTTTT
CASSPQGPINEKLFF
>TRBV19|15|-|TRBJ2-5|once
TGTGCCAGTAGTATATTGACTAGTCGCGGGGAGACCCAGTACTTC
CASSILTSRGETQYF
>TRBV7-9|15|TRBD1|TRBJ1-2|-
TGTGCCAGCAGCACGGGACAGTCTTCGAACTATGGCTACACCTTC
CASSTGQSSNYGYTF
>TRBV27|15|-|TRBJ2-7|-
TGTGCCAGCAGTTTAGGGCAGCCTATATCCTACGAGCAGTACTTC
CASSLGQPISYEQYF